This T cell receptor (beta chain) was observed in a study of T cells expressing NK-cell markers. The CDR3 spans 16 residues. Germline loops: CDR1 MNHEY, CDR2 SVGAGI. Overall study results and limits: Top CD8+ clonotypes included the dominant CD3+CD56+NKG2C+ clonotypes in 6 or 7 donors.

A note on this clonotype: Its antigen is unidentified.

TCRdb re-called the 5' RACE reads and shows each CDR3 protein once, DNA omitted. This repertoire includes 350,000 to 400,000 distinct CDR3 sequences. Sample: blood T cells: a sorted CD56 or NKG2C T cell subset, CD4+ or CD8+ T cells, or bulk PBMC T cells (not recorded which). The V call is TRBV6-5, the J call TRBJ1-4. The receptor was isolated from a woman aged 45-59 years in good health. The CDR3 is CASSYSYGEPNEKLFF.